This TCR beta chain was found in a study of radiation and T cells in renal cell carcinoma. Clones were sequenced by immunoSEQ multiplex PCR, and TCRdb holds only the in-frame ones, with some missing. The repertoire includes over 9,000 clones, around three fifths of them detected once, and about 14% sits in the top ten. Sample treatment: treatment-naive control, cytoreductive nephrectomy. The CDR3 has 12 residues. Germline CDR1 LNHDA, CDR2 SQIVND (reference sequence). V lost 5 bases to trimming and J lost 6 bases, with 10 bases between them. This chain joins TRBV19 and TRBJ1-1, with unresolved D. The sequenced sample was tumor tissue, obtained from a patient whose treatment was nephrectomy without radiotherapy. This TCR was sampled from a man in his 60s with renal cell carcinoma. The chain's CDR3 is CASSSGVAEAFF. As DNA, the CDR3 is TGTGCCAGTAGTTCGGGAGTGGCTGAAGCTTTCTTT.